Described below is a single T cell receptor beta chain sequence and its context. Original processing methods: Amplification with reference gene primers provided the estimates of nucleated cell counts. Measured with immunoSEQ multiplex PCR; TCRdb has only the in-frame clones, and not every one. V and J calls and clone size follow that table, whereas D and trimming were derived from the DNA. Found here are 180,000 or so clones, about 87% of them singletons; the top ten hold under 4.5%. The entry originates in a study of blood T cell repertoires in COVID-19. About the research overall: Samples representing acute and convalescent COVID-19 were sourced from the United States, Italy and Spain. T cells, B-cell-depleted T cells, or PBMCs supplied cDNA or gDNA.

V shed 3 bases, J shed 3 bases, and the junction held 8 bases outside the gene matches. Per the germline V gene, CDR1 is ENHRY and CDR2 is SYGVKD. The CDR3 has 16 residues. Sequenced material: peripheral blood. This TCR was sampled from a woman in her twenties or thirties with acute or convalescent COVID-19. The J gene is TRBJ2-1, the V gene TRBV10-3, with 7 nucleotides matching TRBD2. CDR3 DNA sequence: TGTGCCATCAGTGAACCATCGGGGGGAAGCTACAATGAGCAGTTCTTC. This codes for CAISEPSGGSYNEQFF.